This is a list of T cell receptor beta chains from one sample in a study of blood T cells in healthy people across ages. Each CDR3 protein gets one entry after TCRdb re-called the 5' RACE reads with MiXCR. The profile shows 1.4 million to 1.5 million distinct CDR3 sequences, roughly 45% of them singletons. Sequencing input: blood. All receptors come from a woman aged 18-35 years in good health. Each CDR3 is given with its conserved first and last residue. D genes are given only for firm matches. Clone size is given for some rows only: seen once, a few or many times, or a class if the clone is expanded.

cdr3_nt | cdr3_aa | j_call | v_call | cdr3_length | clone_size | d_call
TGTGCCAGCAGTGGCGGCGGAAACACCATATATTTT | CASSGGGNTIYF | TRBJ1-3 | TRBV2 | 12 | - | -
TGTGCCAGCTCGACGGGGACAGGGACTTACAATGAGCAGTTCTTC | CASSTGTGTYNEQFF | TRBJ2-1 | TRBV18 | 15 | few | TRBD1
TGTGCCAGCTCACCATCGAGCGGGAGGGCTCTCGAGCAGTACTTC | CASSPSSGRALEQYF | TRBJ2-7 | TRBV18 | 15 | - | TRBD2
TGCAGTGCTACGGGACCTACCTACGAGCAGTACTTC | CSATGPTYEQYF | TRBJ2-7 | TRBV20-1 | 12 | many | -
TGCAGTGCTAGCGAGCAGGCACAAGAGACCCAGTACTTC | CSASEQAQETQYF | TRBJ2-5 | TRBV20-1 | 13 | - | -
TGCAGTGCTTCTGGGGGCTATAGCGGGGTCCTTAGGGATACGCAGTATTTT | CSASGGYSGVLRDTQYF | TRBJ2-3 | TRBV20-1 | 17 | - | TRBD2
TGCAGCGTTGAATTGGGACACACAGATGCGCAGTATTTT | CSVELGHTDAQYF | TRBJ2-3 | TRBV29-1 | 13 | - | -
TGTGCCAGCAGCCCGCCTTCAGGGAACACTGAAGCTTTCTTT | CASSPPSGNTEAFF | TRBJ1-1 | TRBV7-9 | 14 | - | -
TGTGCCAGCAGTTTATCTACAGGGCTCGACTATGGCTACACCTTC | CASSLSTGLDYGYTF | TRBJ1-2 | TRBV27 | 15 | few | -
TGCGCCAGCAGTGGGACAGGTCGCGCTGGAAACACCATATATTTT | CASSGTGRAGNTIYF | TRBJ1-3 | TRBV10-2 | 15 | - | TRBD1
TGTGCCAGCAGCCTCAGAGCCAGGGACCGGGGCCTGATCTCAGATACGCAGTATTTT | CASSLRARDRGLISDTQYF | TRBJ2-3 | TRBV11-2 | 19 | few | -
TGCAGTGCTAGAGTTAACAATGAGCAGTACTTC | CSARVNNEQYF | TRBJ2-7 | TRBV20-1 | 11 | - | -
TGCGCCAGCAGCCAAGGACAGGGCGGGTTTACAGATACGCAGTATTTT | CASSQGQGGFTDTQYF | TRBJ2-3 | TRBV4-1 | 16 | - | TRBD1
TGTGCCAGCAGCGGGGGGACTCCAGTAGATACGCAGTATTTT | CASSGGTPVDTQYF | TRBJ2-3 | TRBV9 | 14 | - | -
TGCGCCAGCAGGGGGGTCCAAGAGACCCAGTACTTC | CASRGVQETQYF | TRBJ2-5 | TRBV4-1 | 12 | many | -
TGTGCCAGCAGCTTAGCGATAACAGGTAGCAATCAGCCCCAGCATTTT | CASSLAITGSNQPQHF | TRBJ1-5 | TRBV7-9 | 16 | few | -
TGTGCCAGCTCACCACGGAAGTTAGAGAACACTGAAGCTTTCTTT | CASSPRKLENTEAFF | TRBJ1-1 | TRBV18 | 15 | - | -
TGTGCCAGCAGCCCCTCAATTCCACAGGGGCCGAGCTCCTACAATGAGCAGTTCTTC | CASSPSIPQGPSSYNEQFF | TRBJ2-1 | TRBV11-1 | 19 | - | TRBD1
TGTGCCAGCAGTTTCTACGGACAGGGCCATGGCTACACCTTC | CASSFYGQGHGYTF | TRBJ1-2 | TRBV12-3/TRBV12-4 | 14 | few | TRBD1
TGTGCCAGCAGTGAAGATTGGGGTGGGGCAGCCCAAGAGACCCAGTACTTC | CASSEDWGGAAQETQYF | TRBJ2-5 | TRBV2 | 17 | - | -
TGTGCCAGCAGGCAAGGTTTCACAGATACGCAGTATTTT | CASRQGFTDTQYF | TRBJ2-3 | TRBV14 | 13 | - | -
TGTGCCAGCAGCCGGCGTGGAAAGGGACTAGCGGGGGGCTATGAGCAGTACTTC | CASSRRGKGLAGGYEQYF | TRBJ2-7 | TRBV3-1 | 18 | - | TRBD2
TGTGCCAGCAGAACGGCAGGGGCTGGGGCCAACGTCCTGACTTTC | CASRTAGAGANVLTF | TRBJ2-6 | TRBV28 | 15 | few | -
TGTGCCAGCAGTGACCACAACGTCCTGACTTTC | CASSDHNVLTF | TRBJ2-6 | TRBV25-1 | 11 | few | -
TGTGTCATCAGTGAATCCAGGGGGGGAGCTTTCTTT | CVISESRGGAFF | TRBJ1-1 | TRBV10-3 | 12 | - | TRBD1
TGCAGTGCTGGACCCGGGACAGGGATGGACTCCTACGAGCAGTACTTC | CSAGPGTGMDSYEQYF | TRBJ2-7 | TRBV20-1 | 16 | - | TRBD1
TGTGCCAGCAGTGGGGACGGCCAAGAGACCCAGTACTTC | CASSGDGQETQYF | TRBJ2-5 | TRBV2 | 13 | - | -
TGTGCCAGCAGCTTAGGATACAGGGAAAATAGGACTGAAGCTTTCTTT | CASSLGYRENRTEAFF | TRBJ1-1 | TRBV7-9 | 16 | - | -
TGTGCCAGCAGCTTATACCAAGATACGCAGTATTTT | CASSLYQDTQYF | TRBJ2-3 | TRBV7-2 | 12 | few | -
TGTGCCAGCAGTGAAATCGGTTTTGGGGAGGCTAACTATGGCTACACCTTC | CASSEIGFGEANYGYTF | TRBJ1-2 | TRBV6-1 | 17 | - | -
TGTGCCAGCCGACGAGCGGGGGGGCCTGGGCAGTTCTTC | CASRRAGGPGQFF | TRBJ2-1 | TRBV12-3/TRBV12-4 | 13 | - | TRBD2
TGCGCCAGCAGCAAATCTTCGGACACTGAAGCTTTCTTT | CASSKSSDTEAFF | TRBJ1-1 | TRBV5-1 | 13 | - | -
TGTGCCAGCAGCTTAGGCCCTGAGGGGACCGGGGAGCTGTTTTTT | CASSLGPEGTGELFF | TRBJ2-2 | TRBV5-7 | 15 | once | -
TGCAGCGTTGAAAGCGACGGCAGTTTGTTCTTC | CSVESDGSLFF | TRBJ2-1 | TRBV29-1 | 11 | - | -
TGTGCCAGCAGGCCCTGGACGGCTCAAGAGACCCAGTACTTC | CASRPWTAQETQYF | TRBJ2-5 | TRBV28 | 14 | - | -
TGCAGCGTCGTTACACCCACGGGCCCCAAAAACATTCAGTACTTC | CSVVTPTGPKNIQYF | TRBJ2-4 | TRBV29-1 | 15 | few | -
TGTGCCAGCAGCCAACCAGGAGGGGATACGCAGTATTTT | CASSQPGGDTQYF | TRBJ2-3 | TRBV3-1 | 13 | - | -
TGTGCCAGCAGTTTCCGAGCGGGAGCAACGGGTGAGCAGTTCTTC | CASSFRAGATGEQFF | TRBJ2-1 | TRBV12-3/TRBV12-4 | 15 | once | TRBD2
TGCAGTGCTCCTAACCCGGGGCCGAACACAGATACGCAGTATTTT | CSAPNPGPNTDTQYF | TRBJ2-3 | TRBV20-1 | 15 | few | -
TGCAGTGCTAGGAATCGACAGGGTCTGTCTGGCTACACCTTC | CSARNRQGLSGYTF | TRBJ1-2 | TRBV20-1 | 14 | few | TRBD1
TGCGCCAGCAGCCAAGATGGGACAGGGTATACTGAAGCTTTCTTT | CASSQDGTGYTEAFF | TRBJ1-1 | TRBV4-1 | 15 | - | TRBD1
TGTGCCAGCAGCGCTTTAAGTGGACAGGGGTATAATTCACCCCCCCACTTT | CASSALSGQGYNSPPHF | TRBJ1-6 | TRBV7-2 | 17 | - | TRBD1
TGTGCCAGCAGCGTTCTGGGGACCCAGTACTTC | CASSVLGTQYF | TRBJ2-5 | TRBV2 | 11 | few | -
TGTGCCAGCAGTGTACAAACCCCCGGGACAGGTACCTACGAGCAGTACTTC | CASSVQTPGTGTYEQYF | TRBJ2-7 | TRBV6-1 | 17 | - | TRBD1
TGTGCCAGCAGCCAAGGGGACAGGACCACAACAGATACGCAGTATTTT | CASSQGDRTTTDTQYF | TRBJ2-3 | TRBV4-2 | 16 | - | TRBD1
TGTGCCAGCAGCCAAAACCCACCGGGACAGACGGTTCAGCCCCAGCATTTT | CASSQNPPGQTVQPQHF | TRBJ1-5 | TRBV4-2 | 17 | - | TRBD1
TGTGCCAGTAGTTTAAGGGGACACACTGAAGCTTTCTTT | CASSLRGHTEAFF | TRBJ1-1 | TRBV19 | 13 | - | -
TGTGCCAGCAGGGAGAGCGGTGGCTACACCTTC | CASRESGGYTF | TRBJ1-2 | TRBV9 | 11 | - | -
TGTGCCTGGAGTTCGTCTTGGACTAGCGGGAACTCAGATACGCAGTATTTT | CAWSSSWTSGNSDTQYF | TRBJ2-3 | TRBV30 | 17 | - | TRBD2
TGCGCCAGCAGCTTGGAGGGCGGAGTTACAACTAATGAAAAACTGTTTTTT | CASSLEGGVTTNEKLFF | TRBJ1-4 | TRBV5-1 | 17 | - | -
TGCAGCGTTGCAGCCGGGACAGGGGGCAATGAGCAGTTCTTC | CSVAAGTGGNEQFF | TRBJ2-1 | TRBV29-1 | 14 | - | TRBD1
TGTGCCAGCAGTTACCGGGGGATCTACAATGAGCAGTTCTTC | CASSYRGIYNEQFF | TRBJ2-1 | TRBV6-5 | 14 | - | -
TGTGCCAGCAGTTTGCAAACGAATGGCTACACCTTC | CASSLQTNGYTF | TRBJ1-2 | TRBV28 | 12 | - | -